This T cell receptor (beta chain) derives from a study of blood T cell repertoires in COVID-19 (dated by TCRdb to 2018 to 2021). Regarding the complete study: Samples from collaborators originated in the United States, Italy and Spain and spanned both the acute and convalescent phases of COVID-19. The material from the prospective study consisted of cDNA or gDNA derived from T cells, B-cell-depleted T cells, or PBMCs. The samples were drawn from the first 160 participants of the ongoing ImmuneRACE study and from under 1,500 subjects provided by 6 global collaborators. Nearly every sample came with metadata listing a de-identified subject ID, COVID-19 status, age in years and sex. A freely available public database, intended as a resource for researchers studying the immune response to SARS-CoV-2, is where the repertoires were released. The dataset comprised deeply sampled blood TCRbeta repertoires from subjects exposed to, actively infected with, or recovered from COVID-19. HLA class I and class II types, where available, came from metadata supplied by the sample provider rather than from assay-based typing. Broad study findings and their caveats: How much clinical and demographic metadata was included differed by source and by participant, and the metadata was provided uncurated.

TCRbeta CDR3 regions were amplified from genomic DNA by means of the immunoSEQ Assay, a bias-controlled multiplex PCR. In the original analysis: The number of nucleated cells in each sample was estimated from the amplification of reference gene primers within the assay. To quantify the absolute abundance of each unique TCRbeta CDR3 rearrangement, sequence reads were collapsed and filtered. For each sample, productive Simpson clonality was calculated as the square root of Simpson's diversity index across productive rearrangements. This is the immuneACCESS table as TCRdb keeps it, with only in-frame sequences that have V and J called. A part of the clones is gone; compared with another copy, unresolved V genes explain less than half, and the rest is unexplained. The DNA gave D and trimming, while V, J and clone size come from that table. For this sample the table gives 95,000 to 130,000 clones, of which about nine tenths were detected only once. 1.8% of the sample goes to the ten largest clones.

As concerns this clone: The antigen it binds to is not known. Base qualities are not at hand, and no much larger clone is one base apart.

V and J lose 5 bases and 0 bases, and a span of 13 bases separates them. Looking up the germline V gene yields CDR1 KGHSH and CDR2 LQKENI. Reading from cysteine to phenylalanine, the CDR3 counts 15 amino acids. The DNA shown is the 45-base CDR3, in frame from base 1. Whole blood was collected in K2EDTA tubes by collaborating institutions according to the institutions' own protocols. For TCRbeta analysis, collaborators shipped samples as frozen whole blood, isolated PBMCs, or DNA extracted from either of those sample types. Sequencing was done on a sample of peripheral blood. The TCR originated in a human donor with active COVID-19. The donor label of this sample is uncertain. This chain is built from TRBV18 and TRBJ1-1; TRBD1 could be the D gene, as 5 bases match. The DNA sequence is TGTGCCAGCTCATACAATGGGGCGATGAACACTGAAGCTTTCTTT. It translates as CASSYNGAMNTEAFF.